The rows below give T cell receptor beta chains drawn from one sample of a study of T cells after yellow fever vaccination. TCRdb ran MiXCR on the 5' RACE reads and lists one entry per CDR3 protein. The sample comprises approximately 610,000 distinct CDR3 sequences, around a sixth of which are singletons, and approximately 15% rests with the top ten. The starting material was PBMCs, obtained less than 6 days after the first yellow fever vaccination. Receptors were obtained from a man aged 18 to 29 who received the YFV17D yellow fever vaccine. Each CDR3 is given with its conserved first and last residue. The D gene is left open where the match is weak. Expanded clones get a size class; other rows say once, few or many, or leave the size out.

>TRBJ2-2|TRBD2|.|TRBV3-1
CASSQGPGRGGNTGELFF
TGTGCCAGCAGCCAAGGGCCCGGTCGCGGGGGGAACACCGGGGAGCTGTTTTTT
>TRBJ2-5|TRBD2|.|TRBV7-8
CASSFRGLGGGAVEETQYF
TGTGCCAGCAGCTTCCGGGGGCTGGGCGGGGGGGCGGTGGAGGAGACCCAGTACTTC
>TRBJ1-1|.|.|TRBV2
CASIGGAGNTEAFF
TGTGCCAGCATTGGTGGGGCCGGGAACACTGAAGCTTTCTTT
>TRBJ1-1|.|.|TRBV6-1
CASTPAGRQEAFF
TGTGCCAGCACCCCCGCGGGGAGACAAGAAGCTTTCTTT
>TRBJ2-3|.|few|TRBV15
CATRRGGMGTDTQYF
TGTGCCACCAGGAGGGGGGGCATGGGAACAGATACGCAGTATTTT
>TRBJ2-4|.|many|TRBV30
CAWSVSYIQYF
TGTGCCTGGAGTGTGAGTTACATTCAGTACTTC
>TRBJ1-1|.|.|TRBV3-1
CASSTTTGGLPEAFF
TGTGCCAGCAGCACAACCACGGGGGGCCTGCCTGAAGCTTTCTTT
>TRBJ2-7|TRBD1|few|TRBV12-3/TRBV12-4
CASTWDRGYEQYF
TGTGCCAGCACCTGGGACAGAGGCTACGAGCAGTACTTC
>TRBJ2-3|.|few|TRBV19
CASSIDRRDPTDTQYF
TGTGCCAGTAGTATAGATCGTCGGGACCCCACAGATACGCAGTATTTT
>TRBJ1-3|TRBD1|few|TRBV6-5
CASSYSGQGYTIYF
TGTGCCAGCAGTTACTCAGGACAGGGGTACACCATATATTTT
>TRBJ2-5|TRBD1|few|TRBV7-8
CASSKRTGTTQETQYF
TGTGCCAGCAGCAAACGGACAGGGACCACACAAGAGACCCAGTACTTC
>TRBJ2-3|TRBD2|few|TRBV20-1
CSAPSGGAKDTQYF
TGCAGTGCTCCTAGCGGGGGGGCGAAAGATACGCAGTATTTT